This is a list of T cell receptor beta chains from one sample in a study of OX40 agonist ivuxolimab in advanced cancers. Only in-frame clones appear in the TCRdb table, and some are missing; sequencing was by immunoSEQ multiplex PCR. The sample has 75,000 to 95,000 clones, roughly nine tenths seen once; the top ten hold about a tenth. The specimen was CD4+ or CD8+ T cells sorted from blood, collected in a trial of the OX40 agonist ivuxolimab. The receptors stem from an adult with an advanced solid tumor such as melanoma, head and neck, liver or kidney cancer. Each CDR3 is given with its conserved first and last residue. The D gene is left open where the match is weak. Size values are once, few and many counts, or a class for expanded clones, and some rows have none.

J,length,size,V,D,CDR3,DNA
TRBJ2-3,15,-,TRBV6-5,TRBD1,CASRTVGTGENTQYF,TGTGCCAGCAGAACCGTCGGGACAGGGGAAAATACGCAGTATTTT
TRBJ2-1,13,-,TRBV29-1,TRBD1,CSASTGIVNEQFF,TGCAGCGCCTCGACAGGGATCGTCAATGAGCAGTTCTTC
TRBJ2-3,14,-,TRBV18,-,CASSPRGLRGTQYF,TGTGCCAGCTCACCACGGGGTCTTAGAGGTACGCAGTATTTT
TRBJ2-7,15,many,TRBV7-9,-,CASSPMDRPSGEQYF,TGTGCCAGCAGCCCCATGGACAGACCTTCGGGGGAGCAGTACTTC
TRBJ2-2,13,-,TRBV18,-,CASSPMGSGELFF,TGTGCCAGCTCACCAATGGGGTCCGGGGAGCTGTTTTTT
TRBJ2-2,15,-,TRBV10-1,TRBD2,CASSASGRAPGELFF,TGCGCCAGCAGCGCTAGCGGGAGGGCCCCCGGGGAGCTGTTTTTT
TRBJ2-1,16,-,TRBV18,-,CASSPPGLSSYNEQFF,TGTGCCAGCTCACCACCGGGATTAAGCTCCTACAATGAGCAGTTCTTC
TRBJ2-1,16,-,TRBV9,TRBD2,CASSVGASGGYNEQFF,TGTGCCAGCAGCGTAGGGGCTAGCGGGGGCTACAATGAGCAGTTCTTC
TRBJ1-5,16,-,TRBV5-1,TRBD1,CASSLVSGTAGGPQHF,TGCGCCAGCAGCTTGGTCTCAGGGACGGCAGGGGGGCCCCAGCATTTT
TRBJ2-7,15,-,TRBV18,TRBD1,CASSYMSDRVYEQYF,TGTGCCAGCTCATACATGTCGGACAGGGTCTACGAGCAGTACTTC
TRBJ2-3,18,-,TRBV7-9,TRBD2,CASSLAIGSGGAIDTQYF,TGTGCCAGCAGCTTAGCGATTGGTAGCGGGGGGGCCATAGATACGCAGTATTTT
TRBJ2-3,17,-,TRBV28,TRBD1,CASSPNPGQGPGDTQYF,TGTGCCAGCAGCCCAAATCCGGGACAGGGCCCTGGAGATACGCAGTATTTT
TRBJ2-3,13,-,TRBV19,-,CASSIPGTDTQYF,TGTGCCAGTAGTATACCGGGCACAGATACGCAGTATTTT
TRBJ2-2,16,-,TRBV7-9,TRBD1,CASSPRTGLNTGELFF,TGTGCCAGCAGCCCCAGGACAGGCCTGAACACCGGGGAGCTGTTTTTT
TRBJ2-3,14,once,TRBV6-5,TRBD1,CASSLGQGWHTQYF,TGTGCCAGCAGTTTGGGACAGGGATGGCATACGCAGTATTTT
TRBJ2-7,15,-,TRBV7-9,TRBD2,CASSLAGGFSYEQYF,TGTGCCAGCAGCTTAGCGGGGGGGTTCTCCTACGAGCAGTACTTC
TRBJ1-2,11,-,TRBV20-1,-,CSAQGDYGYTF,TGCAGTGCGCAGGGTGACTATGGCTACACCTTC
TRBJ1-2,15,few,TRBV4-2,-,CASSPGPTANYGYTF,TGTGCCAGCAGCCCTGGGCCCACAGCTAACTATGGCTACACCTTC
TRBJ2-1,15,-,TRBV7-3,-,CASSFRPSSYNEQFF,TGTGCCAGCAGCTTTCGACCGAGCTCCTACAATGAGCAGTTCTTC
TRBJ2-1,14,-,TRBV19,TRBD1,CATTPRDRGWEQFF,TGTGCCACTACCCCCCGGGACAGGGGTTGGGAGCAGTTCTTC
TRBJ2-1,15,-,TRBV13,-,CASSPPYGGVDEQFF,TGTGCCAGCAGCCCGCCTTACGGGGGCGTCGATGAGCAGTTCTTC
TRBJ1-4,14,-,TRBV5-1,-,CASSPGPRDEKLFF,TGCGCCAGCAGCCCGGGACCCCGGGACGAAAAACTGTTTTTT
TRBJ1-2,13,few,TRBV5-1,-,CASRMTTNYGYTF,TGCGCCAGCAGGATGACAACCAACTATGGCTACACCTTC
TRBJ1-1,11,-,TRBV6-1,-,CASSYNREAFF,TGTGCCAGCAGTTACAACAGAGAAGCTTTCTTT
TRBJ1-2,12,once,TRBV5-6,-,CASSVQSRGYTF,TGTGCCAGCAGCGTACAATCACGGGGCTACACCTTC
TRBJ2-3,14,-,TRBV29-1,-,CSVEVGGRTDTQYF,TGCAGCGTTGAGGTGGGTGGGCGTACAGATACGCAGTATTTT
TRBJ1-1,13,-,TRBV13,-,CASSLPENTEAFF,TGTGCCAGCAGCTTACCCGAGAACACTGAAGCTTTCTTT
TRBJ1-2,16,-,TRBV4-1,-,CASSQVATGQNYGYTF,TGCGCCAGCAGCCAAGTGGCGACAGGCCAGAACTATGGCTACACCTTC
TRBJ1-1,14,-,TRBV19,TRBD1,CASITGGRTSEAFF,TGTGCCAGTATAACAGGGGGTCGAACCTCTGAAGCTTTCTTT
TRBJ2-1,15,-,TRBV5-1,TRBD2,CASSLFSGSRGEQFF,TGCGCCAGCAGCTTGTTTAGCGGGAGTAGGGGTGAGCAGTTCTTC
TRBJ2-3,15,-,TRBV5-4,-,CASSLGGVLTDTQYF,TGTGCCAGCAGCCTCGGTGGGGTACTTACAGATACGCAGTATTTT
TRBJ2-7,12,-,TRBV6-5,-,CASSGNGVEQYF,TGTGCCAGCAGCGGGAATGGGGTCGAGCAGTACTTC
TRBJ1-2,14,once,TRBV2,TRBD1,CASRGDSTNYGYTF,TGTGCCAGCAGGGGGGACAGTACTAACTATGGCTACACCTTC
TRBJ2-3,13,-,TRBV19,-,CASSLGHTDTQYF,TGTGCCAGTAGTCTCGGCCACACAGATACGCAGTATTTT
TRBJ2-3,18,-,TRBV28,-,CASSHPTHPKSSTDTQYF,TGTGCCAGCAGCCATCCAACCCACCCCAAGAGTAGTACAGATACGCAGTATTTT
TRBJ1-2,14,few,TRBV9,-,CASSPGQRMSGYTF,TGTGCCAGCAGTCCCGGACAGAGGATGAGTGGCTACACCTTC